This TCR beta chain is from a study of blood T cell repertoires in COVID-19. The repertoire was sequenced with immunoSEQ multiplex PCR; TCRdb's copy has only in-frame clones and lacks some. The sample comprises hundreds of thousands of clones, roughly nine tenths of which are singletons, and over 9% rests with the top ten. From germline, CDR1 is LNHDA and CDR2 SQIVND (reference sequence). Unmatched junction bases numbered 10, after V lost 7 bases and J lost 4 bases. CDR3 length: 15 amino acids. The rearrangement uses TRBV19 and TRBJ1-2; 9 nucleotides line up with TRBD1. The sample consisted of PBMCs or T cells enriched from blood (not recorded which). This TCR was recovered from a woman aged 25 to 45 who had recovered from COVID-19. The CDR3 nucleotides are TGTGCCAGTAAGGGACAGGGACTCCGTGGCTATGGCTACACCTTC. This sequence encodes CASKGQGLRGYGYTF.